This TCR beta chain emerged from a study of draining lymph node invasion in breast cancer (dated by TCRdb to the early 2020s). Regarding the study in general: Metastasis in lymph nodes was diagnosed using histology and cytokeratin immunohistochemistry and was confirmed with EpCAM/CD45 flow cytometry. A separate targeted assay used bulk TCR-beta CDR3 sequencing to compare sorted memory regulatory T cells with memory conventional CD4 T cells across breast cancer tissues. From every patient, the primary tumor plus matched non-invaded and tumor-invaded tumor-draining lymph nodes were collected, and both Treg and Tconv subsets were profiled. Lymph nodes from roughly five patients were covered by the separate targeted TCR sequencing, and for three of those patients the primary tumors were sequenced as well.

CD4+ CD45RA- CD25- cells were sorted as memory conventional CD4 T cells. Tumor-draining lymph nodes were classified as non-invaded or invaded according to absence or presence of metastatic tumor cells. Before staining and sorting, T cells were pre-enriched using a Miltenyi Pan T Cell isolation kit. Immunohistochemistry for estrogen receptor, progesterone receptor, HER2 and Ki-67 was used to characterize the primary tumors. Fresh surgical tissue was processed within a few hours after surgery by cutting into small fragments. Tissue fragments were enzymatically digested with Liberase TL plus DNase for 15 to 20 minutes and filtered through a 40-micrometer strainer. After DAPI live/dead staining, cells were sorted on a BD FACS Aria II, reaching roughly 97-99% purity. The sorted cells were lysed in TCL buffer, and a Norgen Single Cell RNA purification kit, including DNase treatment, was used to purify the RNA.

General findings and caveats noted by the study authors: Some clones from the top 100 tumor clones were found in both invaded and non-invaded nodes, which suggests recirculation between the tumor and the draining nodes. Roughly 12-22% of Treg TCRs were shared with Tconvs per tissue, interpreted as suggesting peripheral Treg induction. The tumor top-100 clone tracking analysis was possible in only a couple of patients. Across all tissues in the targeted TCR-seq data, Tregs appeared to be more clonally expanded than Tconvs, and both subsets showed lower diversity in tumor than in lymph nodes. Data could not resolve whether Treg conversion occurred in a given organ or whether converted Tregs recirculated between nodes and tumor. Shared TCRs between Treg and Tconv subsets were considered suggestive but not proof of common clonal origin.

Concerning this clonotype: No antigen is known for it. The record has no base qualities; no much larger clone is one base away.

A distance of 13 bases separates the germline ends of V and J, which lose 0 bases and 1 base respectively. CDR1 and CDR2, per the germline V gene, are SGHDN and FVKESK. Spanning cysteine to phenylalanine, the CDR3 consists of 17 amino acids. Just the 51-base CDR3 DNA is kept, in frame starting at base 1. Library preparation used bulk RNA-seq. Reads for this sample came from an Illumina HiSeq 2500. The original pipeline was this. For the separate targeted TCR-seq dataset, MiXCR version 2.1.5 with default parameters extracted and quantified CDR3 sequences from raw reads. The separate targeted TCR-seq dataset defined each TCR-beta clone by its combination of V gene, J gene and CDR3 sequence. In the separate targeted TCR-seq dataset, clones with fewer than three counts were first removed, after which only the 90% most strongly expressed clones per sample were kept. For each tissue in the separate targeted TCR-seq dataset, Treg-Tconv overlap was calculated by dividing the number of shared clones by the total number of Treg clones and multiplying by 100. Clones were called with MiXCR by TCRdb after fastp trimmed the public reads at Q25, and only in-frame beta chains were retained. Under each unique CDR3 protein, matching rows form one entry showing the most common genes and DNA. The V and J calls reflect TCRdb's pipeline rather than the authors' work. The sample profile shows some 3,400 distinct CDR3 sequences; 78% of them were found once. 1.5% to 2% of the sample lies in the top ten.

Rearrangement joined TRBV14 to TRBJ2-1, with the D gene uncertain. Sequenced sample: sorted memory CD4+ effector T cells from a lymph node. The cell subset or site label, read with the paper, signifies: CD45RA-negative sorted CD4+ T cells (memory Tconv or effector/memory Treg). The TCR originated in a female donor with luminal breast cancer. The CDR3 protein sequence reads: CASSQEGTVGSYNEQFF. The DNA reads TGTGCCAGCAGCCAAGAGGGCACAGTGGGTTCCTACAATGAGCAGTTCTTC.